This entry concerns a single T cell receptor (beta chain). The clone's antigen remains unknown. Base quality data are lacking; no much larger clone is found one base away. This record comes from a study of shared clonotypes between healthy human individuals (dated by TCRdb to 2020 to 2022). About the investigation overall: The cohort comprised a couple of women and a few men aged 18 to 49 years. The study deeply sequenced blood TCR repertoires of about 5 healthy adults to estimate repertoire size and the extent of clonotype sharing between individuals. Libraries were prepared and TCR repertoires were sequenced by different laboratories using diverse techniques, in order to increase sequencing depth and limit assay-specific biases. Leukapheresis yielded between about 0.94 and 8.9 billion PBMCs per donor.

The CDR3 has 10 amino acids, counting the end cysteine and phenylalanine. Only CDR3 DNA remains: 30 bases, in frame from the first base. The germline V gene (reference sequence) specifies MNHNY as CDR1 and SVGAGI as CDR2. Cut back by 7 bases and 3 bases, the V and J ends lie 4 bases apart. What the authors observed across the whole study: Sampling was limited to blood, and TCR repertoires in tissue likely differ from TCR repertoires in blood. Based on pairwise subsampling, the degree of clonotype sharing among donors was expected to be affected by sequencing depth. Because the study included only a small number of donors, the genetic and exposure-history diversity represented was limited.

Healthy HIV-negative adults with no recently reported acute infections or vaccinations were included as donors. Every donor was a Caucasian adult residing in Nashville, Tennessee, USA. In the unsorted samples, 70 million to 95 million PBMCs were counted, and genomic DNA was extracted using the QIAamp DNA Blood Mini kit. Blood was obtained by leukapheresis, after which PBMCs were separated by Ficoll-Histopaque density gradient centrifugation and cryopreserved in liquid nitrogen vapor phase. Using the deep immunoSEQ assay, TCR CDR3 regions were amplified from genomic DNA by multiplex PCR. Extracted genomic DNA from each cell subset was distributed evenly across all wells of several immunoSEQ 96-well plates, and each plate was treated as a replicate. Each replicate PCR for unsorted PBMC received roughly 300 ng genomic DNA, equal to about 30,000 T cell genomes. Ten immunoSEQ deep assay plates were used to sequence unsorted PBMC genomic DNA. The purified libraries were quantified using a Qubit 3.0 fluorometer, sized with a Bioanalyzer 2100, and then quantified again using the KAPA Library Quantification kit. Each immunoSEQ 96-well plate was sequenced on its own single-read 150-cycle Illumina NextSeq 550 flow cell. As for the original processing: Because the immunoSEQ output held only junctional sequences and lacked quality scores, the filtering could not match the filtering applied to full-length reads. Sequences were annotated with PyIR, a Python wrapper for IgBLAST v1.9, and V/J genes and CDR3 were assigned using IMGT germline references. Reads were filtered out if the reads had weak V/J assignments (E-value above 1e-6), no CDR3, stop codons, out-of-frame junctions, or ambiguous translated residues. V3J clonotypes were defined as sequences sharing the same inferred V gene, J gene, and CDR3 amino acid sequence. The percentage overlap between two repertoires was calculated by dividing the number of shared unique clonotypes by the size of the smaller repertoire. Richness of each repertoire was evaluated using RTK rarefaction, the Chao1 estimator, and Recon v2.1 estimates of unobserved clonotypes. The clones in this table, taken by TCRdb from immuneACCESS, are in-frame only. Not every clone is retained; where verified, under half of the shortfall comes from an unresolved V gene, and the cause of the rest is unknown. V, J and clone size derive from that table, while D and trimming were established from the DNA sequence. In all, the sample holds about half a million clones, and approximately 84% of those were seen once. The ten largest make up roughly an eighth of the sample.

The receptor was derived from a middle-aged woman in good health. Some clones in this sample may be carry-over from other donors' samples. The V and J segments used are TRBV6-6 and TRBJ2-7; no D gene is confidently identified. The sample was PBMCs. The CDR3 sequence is CASKDYEQYF. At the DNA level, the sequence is TGTGCCAGCAAAGACTACGAGCAGTACTTC.